These 22 T cell receptor beta chains were all obtained from the same sample, sequenced in a study of cytomegalovirus exposure and HLA in healthy donors. Primers: 60 Vbeta forward and 13 Jbeta reverse. Data came from immunoSEQ multiplex PCR; TCRdb stores just in-frame clones and leaves some out. The table includes under 150,000 clones, over 65% detected once. Specimen: PBMCs. All receptors come from a man between 18 and 35 years old in good health and CMV-seronegative.

The rearrangement uses TRBV2 and TRBJ2-7, with D perhaps TRBD1 (5 bases). The CDR3 sequence is 14 residues long. Germline-derived CDR1 and CDR2 are SNHLY and FYNNEI. Trimming removed 4 bases from V and 2 bases from J, with 12 bases in between. CDR3 sequence (DNA): TGTGCCAGCAGTGGTTCAGCAGGGACCTACGAGCAGTACTTC. Translated: CASSGSAGTYEQYF.

The genes are TRBV9 and TRBJ2-3, with D perhaps matching TRBD1 (6 bases). Trimming shortened V by 3 bases and J by 2 bases, and 7 bases separated the two germline ends. Germline lookup yields CDR1 SGDLS and CDR2 YYNGEE. The CDR3 runs to 13 residues. In DNA form, the CDR3 reads TGTGCCAGCAGCGACAGGGTCACAGATACGCAGTATTTT. This gives the protein CASSDRVTDTQYF. The variable domain in full, completed from reference TRBV9 and TRBJ2-3, reads DSGVTQTPKHLITATGQRVTLRCSPRSGDLSVYWYQQSLDQGLQFLIQYYNGEERAKGNILERFSAQQFPDLHSELNLSSLELGDSALYFCASSDRVTDTQYFGPGTRLTVL.

The rearrangement joins TRBV6-5 to TRBJ2-7; 9 nucleotides agree with TRBD2. CDR3 length: 16 amino acids. Trimming cost V 0 bases and J 2 bases; bases outside gene matches: 5. From germline, CDR1 is MNHEY and CDR2 SVGAGI. The CDR3 DNA reads TGTGCCAGCAGTTACTCGTCTCAGCGGGGGGCCTACGAGCAGTACTTC. Its translation: CASSYSSQRGAYEQYF.

Here the CDR3 DNA reads TGTGCCAGTAGTGACAGGGGAAGGAACTATGGCTACACCTTC. Translation gives CASSDRGRNYGYTF. V is TRBV19 and J is TRBJ1-2; 8 bases are shared with TRBD1. The CDR3 has 14 residues. J gave up 2 bases and V 5 bases, and 4 bases lay outside the gene matches. Per germline, CDR1 LNHDA and CDR2 SQIVND (reference sequence). Together with reference TRBV19 and TRBJ1-2, the CDR3 gives the full variable domain: DGGITQSPKYLFRKEGQNVTLSCEQNLNHDAMYWYRQDPGQGLRLIYYSQIVNDFQKGDIAEGYSVSREKKESFPLTVTSAQKNPTAFYLCASSDRGRNYGYTFGSGTRLTVV.

The V gene is TRBV2, the J gene TRBJ2-5; D remains ambiguous. CDR1 and CDR2 (germline): SNHLY, FYNNEI. The CDR3 is 13 amino acids. Trimming stripped 7 bases from V and 2 bases from J, with 11 bases between. In nucleotides, the CDR3 is TGTGCCAGCACTTATTACAGACAAGAGACCCAGTACTTC. Its protein product is CASTYYRQETQYF.

The chain employs TRBV7-6 and TRBJ2-3; 9 bases align to TRBD2. Germline V CDR1 and CDR2: SGHVS, FNYEAQ. The V gene end was trimmed by 0 bases and the J gene end by 4 bases; junction bases not matched to a gene: 8. The CDR3 spans 17 residues. The CDR3 region has the DNA TGTGCCAGCAGCTTAGCGGCTAGCGGGGAGATCCCAGATACGCAGTATTTT. Amino acids: CASSLAASGEIPDTQYF.

The V and J genes are TRBV7-2 and TRBJ2-1; 7 bases fit TRBD2. Losses at the gene ends were 0 bases for V and 8 bases for J; bases not matched to a gene: 4. Per germline, CDR1 SGHTA and CDR2 FQGNSA. CDR3 length equals 14 residues. The CDR3 bases are TGTGCCAGCAGCTTAGCGGGGGGGAACGATGAGCAGTTCTTC. It codes for CASSLAGGNDEQFF.

J is TRBJ2-5 and V is TRBV6-1; TRBD1 matches 8 bases. The end of the DNA fits TRBJ2-7 better, so the J call may be wrong. Germline lookup yields CDR1 MNHNS and CDR2 SASEGT. CDR3 length: 13 residues. CDR3: CASKPGGQYEQYF. The CDR3 DNA reads as TGTGCCAGCAAGCCAGGGGGCCAATACGAGCAGTACTTC.

The gene calls are TRBV27 and TRBJ1-1, with TRBD1 matching over 10 bases. The CDR3 is 13 amino acids. Germline CDR1 reads MNHEY; CDR2 reads SMNVEV (reference sequence). Trimming cost V 5 bases and J 5 bases; bases outside gene matches: 2. CDR3 sequence: CASSEGQGTEAFF. Written as DNA, the CDR3 is TGTGCCAGCAGTGAGGGACAGGGGACTGAAGCTTTCTTT.

V is TRBV9 and J is TRBJ2-1; 11 bases line up with TRBD2. Trimming cost V 4 bases and J 0 bases; bases outside gene matches: 3. The CDR3 is 16 residues long. Per the germline V gene, CDR1 is SGDLS and CDR2 is YYNGEE. CDR3 nucleotide sequence: TGTGCCAGCAGCCCAGGACTAGCGGGCTCCTACAATGAGCAGTTCTTC. It yields the protein CASSPGLAGSYNEQFF.

The chain is built from TRBV6-1 and TRBJ1-1, with 11 nucleotides matching TRBD1. CDR3 length: 15 residues. Germline-derived CDR1 and CDR2 are MNHNS and SASEGT. V dropped 6 bases and J dropped 3; count of bases not matched to a gene: 6. The DNA of the CDR3 is TGTGCCAGCAGGCATTTGGGACAGGGGGACACTGAAGCTTTCTTT. This encodes CASRHLGQGDTEAFF.

This chain uses TRBV19 with TRBJ1-1; tentative D call: TRBD1 (6 bases). The CDR3 has 11 residues. The V gene's germline CDR1 is LNHDA and CDR2 SQIVND (reference sequence). V lost 7 bases, J lost 8 bases, and 11 bases lay in between. CDR3 protein: CASTRGQEAFF. DNA of the CDR3: TGTGCCAGTACCCGTGGACAGGAAGCTTTCTTT.

The chain is built from TRBV5-1 and TRBJ2-7, with D possibly being TRBD1 (7 bases). The V end lost 4 bases, the J end lost 0 bases, and 26 bases lay between the germline ends. CDR1 and CDR2 (germline): SGHRS, YFSETQ. The CDR3 is 19 residues long. The CDR3 sequence is CASSNRTGLLRLSSYEQYF. CDR3 DNA: TGCGCCAGCAGCAACCGGACAGGACTATTAAGATTAAGCTCCTACGAGCAGTACTTC.

For the CDR3, the DNA is TGTGCCAGCAGCTTGTTAGTCGGGAACACCATATATTTT. This sequence encodes CASSLLVGNTIYF. The V gene is TRBV5-6, the J gene TRBJ1-3, with D unresolved. V lost 1 base and J 7 bases, leaving 9 bases between the germline ends. CDR3 length equals 13 residues. Germline values: CDR1 SGHDT, CDR2 YYEEEE.

This clone was picked up one time. The V call is TRBV5-4, the J call TRBJ1-2, with 8 bases lining up with TRBD1. Germline V lookup: CDR1 SGHNT, CDR2 YYREEE (reference sequence). Trimming took 4 bases from V and 5 from J; bases not matched to a gene: 10. CDR3 length: 15 residues. This CDR3 reads CASSKPGQGVYGYTF. The CDR3 DNA reads as TGTGCCAGCAGCAAACCCGGACAGGGAGTGTATGGCTACACCTTC.

The CDR3: CASSRRGLPAEQYF. The CDR3 nucleotides are TGTGCCAGCAGCCGGCGGGGACTACCGGCCGAGCAGTACTTC. The chain recombines TRBV27 with TRBJ2-5; 7 bases are shared with TRBD2. Near its end, the DNA agrees better with TRBJ2-7, so the J call may be wrong. This CDR3 region has 14 residues. Germline CDR1 reads MNHEY; CDR2 reads SMNVEV (reference sequence).

This chain uses TRBV18 with TRBJ2-3; D may be TRBD1 (5 bases). Germline V CDR1 and CDR2: KGHSH, LQKENI. The CDR3 has 13 residues. V lost 5 bases to trimming and J lost 2 bases, with 8 bases between them. The CDR3 region is CASSSDITDTQYF. In DNA, the CDR3 is TGTGCCAGCTCATCGGACATCACAGATACGCAGTATTTT.

This chain joins TRBV5-1 and TRBJ1-3, with a possible D match to TRBD1 (5 bases). CDR1 is SGHRS and CDR2 is YFSETQ in the germline V gene. Trimming removed 4 bases at V and 5 bases at J, with 16 bases between. The CDR3 consists of 15 residues. The CDR3 DNA is TGCGCCAGCAGCATCAGGGATGGCGAGCGAAACACCATATATTTT. It specifies CASSIRDGERNTIYF.

The chain has TRBV27 and TRBJ2-1; 7 nucleotides agree with TRBD1. V lost 0 bases and J lost 6; bases outside the gene matches: 2. CDR3 size: 14 residues. Germline CDR1 reads MNHEY; CDR2 reads SMNVEV (reference sequence). CDR3 coding DNA: TGTGCCAGCAGTTTATCGACAGGGCCCAATGAGCAGTTCTTC. Translating it yields CASSLSTGPNEQFF.

Note on this clone: The same CDR3 arises from other DNA sequences in this sample as well. V usage is TRBV7-6 and J usage is TRBJ1-1; possible D gene TRBD1, 6 bases. V was trimmed by 2 bases and J by 3 bases, leaving 10 bases between them. From germline, CDR1 is SGHVS and CDR2 FNYEAQ. The CDR3 runs 14 residues. The CDR3 sequence is CASSLRGGDTEAFF. CDR3 nucleotides: TGTGCCAGCAGCTTAAGGGGGGGGGACACTGAAGCTTTCTTT. The variable domain in full, with the rest retrieved from reference TRBV7-6 and TRBJ1-1, is GAGVSQSPRYKVTKRGQDVALRCDPISGHVSLYWYRQALGQGPEFLTYFNYEAQQDKSGLPNDRFSAERPEGSISTLTIQRTEQRDSAMYRCASSLRGGDTEAFFGQGTRLTVV.

This clone was counted once. The chain is built from TRBV27 and TRBJ2-1, with no clear D. The length of the CDR3 is 10 residues. CDR1 MNHEY and CDR2 SMNVEV come from the germline V gene (reference sequence). The germline V and J ends were trimmed by 8 bases and 6 bases, with 5 bases remaining between them. CDR3 residues: CASRSNEQFF. The CDR3 DNA reads TGTGCCAGCCGGAGCAATGAGCAGTTCTTC.

This clone was detected only once. This chain links TRBV18 with TRBJ1-3; no firm D call. CDR3 length equals 13 residues. Germline-derived CDR1 and CDR2 are KGHSH and LQKENI. The V and J ends lost 4 bases and 15 bases respectively, with 19 bases between them. CDR3 residues: CASSQDPAGLEYF. CDR3 nucleotides: TGTGCCAGCTCACAAGATCCGGCAGGACTCGAATATTTT.